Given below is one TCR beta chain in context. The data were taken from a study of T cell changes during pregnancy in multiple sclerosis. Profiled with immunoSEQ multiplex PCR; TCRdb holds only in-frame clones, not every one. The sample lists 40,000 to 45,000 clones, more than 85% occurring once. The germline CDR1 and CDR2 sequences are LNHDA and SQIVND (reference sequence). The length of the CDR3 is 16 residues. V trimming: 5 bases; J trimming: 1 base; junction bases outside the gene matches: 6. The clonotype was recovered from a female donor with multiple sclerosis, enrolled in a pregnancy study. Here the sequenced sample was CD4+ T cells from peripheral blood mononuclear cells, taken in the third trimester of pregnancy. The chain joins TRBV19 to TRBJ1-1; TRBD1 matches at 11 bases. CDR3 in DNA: TGTGCCAGTAGTCTCCCGGACAGGGGGCGGAACACTGAAGCTTTCTTT. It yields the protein CASSLPDRGRNTEAFF.